This T cell receptor beta chain was sequenced in a study of blood T cell repertoires in COVID-19 (dated by TCRdb to 2018 to 2020). For the study in its entirety: Collaborator samples came from the United States, Italy and Spain and covered acute and convalescent phases of COVID-19. A de-identified subject ID, COVID-19 status, age in years and sex were almost always included in the sample metadata. The repertoires were released in a freely available public database meant as a resource for research on the immune response to SARS-CoV-2. Subjects who had been exposed to COVID-19, were actively infected with it, or had recovered from it provided the deeply sampled blood TCRbeta repertoires that made up the dataset. The prospective study material was composed of cDNA or gDNA derived from T cells, B-cell-depleted T cells, or PBMCs. HLA class I and class II types, where available, came from metadata supplied by the sample provider rather than from assay-based typing. Samples were obtained from the ongoing ImmuneRACE study (first 160 participants) and from about 1,300 subjects provided by 6 global collaborators. On the study overall, not on this receptor specifically: Clinical and demographic metadata were provided uncurated, with the amount varying by source and participant.

The collaborating institutions used their own protocols to collect whole blood in K2EDTA tubes. Collaborator samples were shipped for TCRbeta analysis as frozen whole blood, isolated PBMCs, or DNA extracted from either sample type. As regards this clone: The antigen it recognizes is unknown. No much larger clonotype is one base removed from it; base qualities were not supplied.

TCRbeta CDR3 regions were amplified from genomic DNA by means of the immunoSEQ Assay, a bias-controlled multiplex PCR. The authors processed their data as follows. Within the assay, amplification of reference gene primers was used to estimate how many nucleated cells each sample contained. Sequence reads were collapsed and filtered to measure the absolute abundance of every unique TCRbeta CDR3 rearrangement. For each sample, productive Simpson clonality was calculated by taking the square root of Simpson's diversity index across productive rearrangements. Entries here come from immuneACCESS through TCRdb and include only in-frame sequences with V and J called. Some clones fail to appear in such tables; in the studies checked, an unresolved V gene covers under half of the shortfall, and the cause of the remainder is unknown. The DNA gave D and trimming, while V, J and clone size come from that table. Within this sample are 70,000 to 75,000 clones, with approximately 80% of them counted one time only. More than 20% of the sample comes from the top ten.

The sample taken for sequencing was peripheral blood. This clonotype originated in a woman between 70 and 85 years old with acute or convalescent COVID-19.

The CDR3 is CAWSLTGEVGNQPQHF. The DNA is TGTGCCTGGAGCCTGACAGGGGAAGTAGGCAATCAGCCCCAGCATTTT. The chain uses TRBV30 and TRBJ1-5; 8 central nucleotides agree with TRBD1. Looking up the germline V gene (reference sequence) yields CDR1 GTSNPN and CDR2 SVGIG. The CDR3, cysteine through phenylalanine, is 16 amino acids long. Only CDR3 DNA remains: 48 bases, in frame from the first base. V lost 3 bases and J lost 2 bases, and the count of bases not matched to a germline gene is 9.